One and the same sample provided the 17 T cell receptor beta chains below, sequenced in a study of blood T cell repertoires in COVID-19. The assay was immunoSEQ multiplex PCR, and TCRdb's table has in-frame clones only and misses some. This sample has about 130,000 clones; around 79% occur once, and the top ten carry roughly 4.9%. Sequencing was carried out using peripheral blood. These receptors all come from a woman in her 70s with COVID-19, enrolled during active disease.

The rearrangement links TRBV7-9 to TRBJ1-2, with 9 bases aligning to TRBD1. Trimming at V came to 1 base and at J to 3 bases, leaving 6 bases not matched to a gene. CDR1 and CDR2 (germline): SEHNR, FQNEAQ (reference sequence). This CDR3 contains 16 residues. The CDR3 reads CASSLDTGGGDYGYTF. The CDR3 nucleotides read TGTGCCAGCAGCTTAGATACAGGGGGCGGAGACTATGGCTACACCTTC. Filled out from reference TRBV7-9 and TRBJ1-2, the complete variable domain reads DTGVSQNPRHKITKRGQNVTFRCDPISEHNRLYWYRQTLGQGPEFLTYFQNEAQLEKSRLLSDRFSAERPKGSFSTLEIQRTEQGDSAMYLCASSLDTGGGDYGYTFGSGTRLTVV.

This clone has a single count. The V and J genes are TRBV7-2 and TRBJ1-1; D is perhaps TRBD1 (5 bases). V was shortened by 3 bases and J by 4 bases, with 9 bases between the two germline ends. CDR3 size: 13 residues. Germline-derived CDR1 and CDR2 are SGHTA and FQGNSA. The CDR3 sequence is CASSFQGATEAFF. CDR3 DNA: TGTGCCAGCAGCTTCCAAGGGGCCACTGAAGCTTTCTTT.

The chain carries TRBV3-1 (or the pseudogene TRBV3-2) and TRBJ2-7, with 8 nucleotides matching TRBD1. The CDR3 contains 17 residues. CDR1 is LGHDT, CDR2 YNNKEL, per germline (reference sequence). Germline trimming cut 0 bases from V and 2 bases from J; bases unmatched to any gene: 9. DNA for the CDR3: TGTGCCAGCAGCCAAGATGAAAAGGGGACAGGACCCTACGAGCAGTACTTC. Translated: CASSQDEKGTGPYEQYF.

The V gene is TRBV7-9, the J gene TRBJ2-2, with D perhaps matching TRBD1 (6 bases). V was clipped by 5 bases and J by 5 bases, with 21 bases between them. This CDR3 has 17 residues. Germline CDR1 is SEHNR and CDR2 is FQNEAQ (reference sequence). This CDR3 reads CASSQLRTERDTGELFF. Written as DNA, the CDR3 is TGTGCCAGCAGCCAACTACGGACAGAGAGAGATACCGGGGAGCTGTTTTTT. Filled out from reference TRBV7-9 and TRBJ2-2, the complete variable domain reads DTGVSQNPRHKITKRGQNVTFRCDPISEHNRLYWYRQTLGQGPEFLTYFQNEAQLEKSRLLSDRFSAERPKGSFSTLEIQRTEQGDSAMYLCASSQLRTERDTGELFFGEGSRLTVL.

The CDR3 region has the DNA TGTGCCAGTAGTACCCAGCGGGAGGGGGGCGGCGAGCAGTACTTC. Translated, it gives CASSTQREGGGEQYF. The chain uses TRBV19 and TRBJ2-7, with 10 bases identical to TRBD2. This CDR3 comprises 15 residues. V lost 4 bases and J lost 6; bases outside the gene matches: 9. Looked up from germline, CDR1 is LNHDA and CDR2 is SQIVND (reference sequence).

CDR3 loop: CASSLDRGTNEKLFF. DNA for the CDR3: TGTGCCAGCAGCTTAGACCGGGGGACTAATGAAAAACTGTTTTTT. This sequence joins TRBV7-9 and TRBJ1-4; tentatively, D is TRBD1 (5 bases). Trimming removed 1 base at V and 2 bases at J, with 8 bases between. CDR3 size: 15 residues. Per germline, CDR1 SEHNR and CDR2 FQNEAQ (reference sequence).

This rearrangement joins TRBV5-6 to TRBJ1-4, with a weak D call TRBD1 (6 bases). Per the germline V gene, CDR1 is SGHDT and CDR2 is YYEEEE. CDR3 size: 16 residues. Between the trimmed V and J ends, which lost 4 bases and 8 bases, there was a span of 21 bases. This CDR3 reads CASSPPSTGTPEKLFF. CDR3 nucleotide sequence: TGTGCCAGCAGCCCACCTTCGACAGGCACACCGGAAAAACTGTTTTTT. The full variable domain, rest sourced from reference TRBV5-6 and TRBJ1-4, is DAGVTQSPTHLIKTRGQQVTLRCSPKSGHDTVSWYQQALGQGPQFIFQYYEEEERQRGNFPDRFSGHQFPNYSSELNVNALLLGDSALYLCASSPPSTGTPEKLFFGSGTQLSVL.

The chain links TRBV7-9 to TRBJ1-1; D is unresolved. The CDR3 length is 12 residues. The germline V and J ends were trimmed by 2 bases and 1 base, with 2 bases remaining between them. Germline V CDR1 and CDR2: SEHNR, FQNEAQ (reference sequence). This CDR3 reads CASSLQNTEAFF. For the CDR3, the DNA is TGTGCCAGCAGCTTACAGAACACTGAAGCTTTCTTT.

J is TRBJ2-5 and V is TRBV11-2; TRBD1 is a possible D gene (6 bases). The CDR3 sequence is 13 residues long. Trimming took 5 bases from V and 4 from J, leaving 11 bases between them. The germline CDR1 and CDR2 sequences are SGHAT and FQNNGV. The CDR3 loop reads CASSVDRLETQYF. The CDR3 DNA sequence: TGTGCCAGCAGCGTCGACAGGCTAGAGACCCAGTACTTC.

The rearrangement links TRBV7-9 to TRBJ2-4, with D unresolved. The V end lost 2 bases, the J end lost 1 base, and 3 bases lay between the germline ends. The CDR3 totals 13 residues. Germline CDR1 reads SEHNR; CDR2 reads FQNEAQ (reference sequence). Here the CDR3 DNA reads TGTGCCAGCAGCTTATCGGCCAAAAACATTCAGTACTTC. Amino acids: CASSLSAKNIQYF.

The CDR3 DNA follows: TGTGCCAGCTCACAGGGGATGGACTATGGCTACACCTTC. Amino acids: CASSQGMDYGYTF. The V gene is TRBV18, the J gene TRBJ1-2, with D possibly being TRBD1 (5 bases). Trimming took 4 bases from V and 3 from J, leaving 9 bases between them. This CDR3 is built from 13 residues. Germline V gene data show CDR1 as KGHSH and CDR2 as LQKENI.

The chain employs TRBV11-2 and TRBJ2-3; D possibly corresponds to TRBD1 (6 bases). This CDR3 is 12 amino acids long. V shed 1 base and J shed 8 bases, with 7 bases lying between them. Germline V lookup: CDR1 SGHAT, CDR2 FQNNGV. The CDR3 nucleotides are TGTGCCAGCAGCTTAGTACAGGGTACGCAGTATTTT. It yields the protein CASSLVQGTQYF. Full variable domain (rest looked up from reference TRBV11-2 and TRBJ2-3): EAGVAQSPRYKIIEKRQSVAFWCNPISGHATLYWYQQILGQGPKLLIQFQNNGVVDDSQLPKDRFSAERLKGVDSTLKIQPAKLEDSAVYLCASSLVQGTQYFGPGTRLTVL.

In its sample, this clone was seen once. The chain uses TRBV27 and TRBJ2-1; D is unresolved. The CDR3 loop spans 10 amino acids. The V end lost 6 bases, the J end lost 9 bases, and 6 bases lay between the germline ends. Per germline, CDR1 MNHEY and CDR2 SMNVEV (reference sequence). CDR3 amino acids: CASRGSEQFF. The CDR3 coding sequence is TGTGCCAGCAGGGGCAGTGAGCAGTTCTTC.

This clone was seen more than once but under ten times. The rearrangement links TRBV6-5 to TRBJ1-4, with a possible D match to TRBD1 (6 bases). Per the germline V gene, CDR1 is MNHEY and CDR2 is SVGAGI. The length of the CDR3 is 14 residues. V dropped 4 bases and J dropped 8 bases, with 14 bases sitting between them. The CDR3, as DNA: TGTGCCAGCAGTTTAACAGGGCCTAGGGAAAAACTGTTTTTT. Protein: CASSLTGPREKLFF.

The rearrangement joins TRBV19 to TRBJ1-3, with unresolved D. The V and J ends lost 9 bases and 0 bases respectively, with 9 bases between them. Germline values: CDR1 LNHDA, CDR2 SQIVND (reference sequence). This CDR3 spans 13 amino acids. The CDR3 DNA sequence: TGTGCCAGCGCACAGCACTCTGGAAACACCATATATTTT. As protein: CASAQHSGNTIYF.

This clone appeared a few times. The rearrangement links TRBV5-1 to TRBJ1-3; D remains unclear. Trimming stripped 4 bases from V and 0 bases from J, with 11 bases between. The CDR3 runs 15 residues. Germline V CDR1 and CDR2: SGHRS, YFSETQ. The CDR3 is CASSVDGSSGNTIYF. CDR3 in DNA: TGCGCCAGCAGCGTGGACGGGAGCTCTGGAAACACCATATATTTT.

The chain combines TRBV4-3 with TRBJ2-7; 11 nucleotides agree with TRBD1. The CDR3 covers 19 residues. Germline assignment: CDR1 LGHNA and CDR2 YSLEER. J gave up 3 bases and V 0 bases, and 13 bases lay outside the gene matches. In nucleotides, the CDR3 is TGCGCCAGCAGCCAAGACGTTACAGGACAGGGGGCTCGGCTCTACGAGCAGTACTTC. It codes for CASSQDVTGQGARLYEQYF.